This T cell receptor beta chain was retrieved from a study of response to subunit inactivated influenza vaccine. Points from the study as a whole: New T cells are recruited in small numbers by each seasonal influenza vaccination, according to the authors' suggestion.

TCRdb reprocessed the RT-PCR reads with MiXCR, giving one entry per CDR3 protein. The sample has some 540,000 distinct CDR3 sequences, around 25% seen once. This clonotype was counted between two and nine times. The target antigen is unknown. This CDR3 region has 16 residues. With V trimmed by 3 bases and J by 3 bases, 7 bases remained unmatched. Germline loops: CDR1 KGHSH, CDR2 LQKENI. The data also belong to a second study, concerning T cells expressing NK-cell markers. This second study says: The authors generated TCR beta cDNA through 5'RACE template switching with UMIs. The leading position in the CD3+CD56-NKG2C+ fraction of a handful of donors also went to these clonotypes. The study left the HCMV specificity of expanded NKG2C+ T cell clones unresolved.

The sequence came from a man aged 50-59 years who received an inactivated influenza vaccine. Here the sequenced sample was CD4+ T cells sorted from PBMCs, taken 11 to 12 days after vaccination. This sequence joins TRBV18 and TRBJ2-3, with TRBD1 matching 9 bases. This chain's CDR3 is CASSPRTGGVTDTQYF. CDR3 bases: TGTGCCAGCTCACCCCGAACAGGGGGCGTGACAGATACGCAGTATTTT.